One and the same sample provided the 10 T cell receptor beta chains below, sequenced in a study of OX40 agonist ivuxolimab in advanced cancers. Method: immunoSEQ multiplex PCR; TCRdb's copy keeps in-frame clones and lacks some. Of 20,000 to 25,000 clones listed, around nine tenths are singletons. The sequencing here drew on CD4+ or CD8+ T cells sorted from blood, taken in a trial of the OX40 agonist ivuxolimab. All receptors come from an adult with an advanced solid tumor such as melanoma, head and neck, liver or kidney cancer.

The sample holds a few counts of this clone. The chain combines TRBV9 with TRBJ1-1; 8 nucleotides align to TRBD1. The junction had 1 base not matched to a gene; V was cut back by 3 bases and J by 0 bases. CDR3 length: 14 amino acids. The germline gives CDR1 SGDLS, CDR2 YYNGEE. The CDR3 coding sequence is TGTGCCAGCAGCGAGACAGGGGTGAACACTGAAGCTTTCTTT. As protein: CASSETGVNTEAFF.

This sequence joins TRBV27 and TRBJ1-1; D is unresolved. The CDR3 is 15 amino acids. Trimming stripped 2 bases from V and 3 bases from J, with 13 bases between. The germline V gene encodes CDR1 MNHEY and CDR2 SMNVEV (reference sequence). CDR3 in amino acids: CASSLSVLAYTEAFF. CDR3 sequence (DNA): TGTGCCAGCAGTTTAAGTGTGTTGGCCTACACTGAAGCTTTCTTT.

The chain couples TRBV5-5 to TRBJ2-5, with D perhaps matching TRBD1 or TRBD2 (5 bases each). Germline values: CDR1 SGHKS, CDR2 YYEKEE (reference sequence). This CDR3 contains 13 residues. The V end lost 5 bases, the J end lost 4 bases, and 12 bases lay between the germline ends. The chain's CDR3 is CASRGVGGETQYF. The CDR3 nucleotides are TGTGCCAGCAGGGGGGTCGGTGGAGAGACCCAGTACTTC.

A note on this clone: Germline is not matched at one junction end, which may reflect a read error. The J gene is TRBJ2-3, the V gene TRBV13, with 7 bases fitting TRBD2. Germline lookup yields CDR1 PRHDT and CDR2 FYEKMQ (reference sequence). The CDR3 has 13 amino acids. The CDR3 protein is CASSLTSTDTQYF. The CDR3 nucleotides read TGTGCCAGCAGTTTGACTAGCACGGATACGCAGTATTTT. The whole variable domain, filled in from reference TRBV13 and TRBJ2-3, reads AAGVIQSPRHLIKEKRETATLKCYPIPRHDTVYWYQQGPGQDPQFLISFYEKMQSDKGSIPDRFSAQQFSDYHSELNMSSLELGDSALYFCASSLTSTDTQYFGPGTRLTVL.

The J gene is TRBJ1-1, the V gene TRBV10-3; no firm D call. In germline, CDR1 is ENHRY, CDR2 SYGVKD. Trimming shortened V by 7 bases and J by 0 bases, and 27 bases separated the two germline ends. This CDR3 region has 19 residues. The CDR3 DNA follows: TGTGCCATCATGAGGACTTACGAAGATGGTTCGGGGATGAACACTGAAGCTTTCTTT. This translates into CAIMRTYEDGSGMNTEAFF.

This clone was recorded only once. The chain uses TRBV5-4 and TRBJ2-1; the match to TRBD2 covers 7 bases. Germline V gene lookup returns CDR1 SGHNT and CDR2 YYREEE (reference sequence). CDR3 length equals 12 residues. After removal of 0 bases from V and 12 bases from J, the junction contained 3 bases not matched to a gene. CDR3 region: CASSLGGGSQFF. The CDR3, as DNA: TGTGCCAGCAGCTTGGGCGGGGGTTCGCAGTTCTTC.

This clone has more than one count but fewer than ten. The V and J genes are TRBV6-4 and TRBJ2-3; weak D call: TRBD1 (6 bases). The germline CDR1 and CDR2 sequences are MRHNA and SNTAGT. V was trimmed by 5 bases and J by 2 bases, leaving 17 bases between them. The CDR3 sequence is 16 residues long. CDR3 DNA sequence: TGTGCCAGCAGTCCGAATAGTGGGGGACACACAGATACGCAGTATTTT. Translation gives CASSPNSGGHTDTQYF.

V is TRBV7-8 and J is TRBJ2-1; 12 bases are a match to TRBD2. Germline values: CDR1 SGHVS, CDR2 FQNEAQ. The CDR3 is 15 residues long. The ends lost 6 bases at V and 8 bases at J; junction bases unmatched: 8. CDR3 nucleotide sequence: TGTGCCAGCAGACCAACTAGCGGGGGGCTGGATGAGCAGTTCTTC. Its translation is CASRPTSGGLDEQFF.

The chain combines TRBV6-6 with TRBJ1-3; D gene unclear. CDR1 MNHNY and CDR2 SVGAGI come from the germline V gene (reference sequence). The CDR3 has 12 amino acids. V lost 4 bases and J 4 bases, leaving 5 bases between the germline ends. The CDR3 DNA follows: TGTGCCAGCAGTTCGGACGGAAACACCATATATTTT. Translation gives CASSSDGNTIYF.

The rearrangement joins TRBV19 to TRBJ2-7; D is possibly TRBD2 (7 bases). Trimming cost V 5 bases and J 4 bases, with 9 bases left between them. The CDR3 is 12 amino acids. The germline V gene encodes CDR1 LNHDA and CDR2 SQIVND (reference sequence). CDR3 nucleotide sequence: TGTGCCAGTAGTGGGGGGGCGTACGAGCAGTACTTC. It is translated as CASSGGAYEQYF.